A selection of T cell receptor beta chains follows, all from one sample in a study of blood T cell repertoires in COVID-19. Measured with immunoSEQ multiplex PCR; TCRdb has only the in-frame clones, and not every one. Here the sample spans 310,000 or so clones, more than 70% being singletons. Sequencing used peripheral blood. These TCRs come from a woman aged 45-60 years with acute or convalescent COVID-19. Both conserved end residues are part of each CDR3. The D gene is left open where the match is weak. Expanded clones are given a class, and other clones once, few, many or no size at all.

12	TRBV11-3	NA	TRBJ1-2	TRBD1	CASSSGGIGYTF	TGTGCCAGCAGCTCAGGGGGCATTGGCTACACCTTC
15	TRBV19	NA	TRBJ2-1	TRBD2	CASIPSGSEVGEQFF	TGTGCCAGTATCCCCAGCGGGAGCGAAGTGGGTGAGCAGTTCTTC
15	TRBV15	NA	TRBJ1-5	NA	CATSRDYGGGQPQHF	TGTGCCACCAGCAGAGATTATGGGGGCGGTCAGCCCCAGCATTTT
15	TRBV5-1	once	TRBJ1-6	NA	CASSLDGGGNSPLHF	TGCGCCAGCAGCTTGGATGGGGGAGGGAATTCACCCCTCCACTTT
16	TRBV24-1	NA	TRBJ2-5	TRBD2	CATSDTGGTAQETQYF	TGTGCCACCAGTGACACGGGGGGGACTGCCCAAGAGACCCAGTACTTC
17	TRBV7-2	NA	TRBJ1-2	TRBD1	CASSLVGPGQGNYGYTF	TGTGCCAGCAGCTTAGTAGGCCCGGGACAGGGGAACTATGGCTACACCTTC
15	TRBV28	NA	TRBJ1-6	NA	CASSLPGVGNSPLHF	TGTGCCAGCAGTTTACCGGGGGTGGGAAATTCACCCCTCCACTTT
16	TRBV19	NA	TRBJ2-1	NA	CASSIGPEGGDNEQFF	TGTGCCAGTAGTATAGGTCCTGAGGGAGGCGACAATGAGCAGTTCTTC
15	TRBV7-9	NA	TRBJ2-6	TRBD2	CASSLRGTGANVLTF	TGTGCCAGCAGCTTGCGGGGGACCGGGGCCAACGTCCTGACTTTC
14	TRBV18	NA	TRBJ2-7	TRBD2	CASSPGLDMYEQYF	TGTGCCAGCTCACCGGGACTAGATATGTACGAGCAGTACTTC